Below, 8 T cell receptor beta chains from the same sample are listed, as sequenced in a study of blood T cells in healthy people across ages. For the second PCR, which ran for about 6 to 11 cycles, a sample-barcoded 5' primer and a J-beta primer mix were used. TCRdb independently ran MiXCR on the 5' RACE reads; one entry per CDR3 protein. This sample has 790,000 or so distinct CDR3 sequences, with 46% found just once. Sequencing input: blood. The receptors stem from a man older than 75 in good health.

This clonotype was detected a few times. The chain couples TRBV15 to TRBJ2-7; 8 bases fit TRBD1. The V gene's germline CDR1 is LNHNV and CDR2 YYDKDF (reference sequence). V was clipped by 4 bases and J by 0 bases; unmatched bases: 5. The CDR3 sequence is 15 residues long. CDR3 region: CATSTRTGSSYEQYF. CDR3 DNA sequence: TGTGCCACCAGCACCCGGACAGGGAGCTCCTACGAGCAGTACTTC.

Comment on this clonotype: A junction boundary mismatches the germline segment, possibly from a read error. V and J are TRBV20-1 and TRBJ2-3; TRBD2 aligns across 14 bases. The germline V gene has CDR1 DFQATT and CDR2 SNEGSKA (reference sequence). The CDR3 runs 15 residues. CDR3 DNA sequence: TGCAGTGCTAGCGGACTAGCGGGAGGAGCGGATATGCAGTATTTT. As protein: CSASGLAGGADMQYF.

The sample holds many counts of this clonotype. This chain links TRBV2 with TRBJ1-5; tentative D call: TRBD1 (5 bases). V dropped 8 bases and J dropped 1 base, with 24 bases sitting between them. The CDR3 loop spans 18 amino acids. Germline V gene lookup returns CDR1 SNHLY and CDR2 FYNNEI. Here the CDR3 DNA reads TGTGCCAGCGGCCTGAAAGCAGGGTACCCCTCAAGCAATCAGCCCCAGCATTTT. The encoded protein is CASGLKAGYPSSNQPQHF.

The CDR3, as DNA: TGCGCCAGCAGCTTTACGAGCGGGAGAGGAGATACGCAGTATTTT. The encoded protein is CASSFTSGRGDTQYF. The gene calls are TRBV5-1 and TRBJ2-3; 8 positions agree with TRBD2. Germline values: CDR1 SGHRS, CDR2 YFSETQ. The length of the CDR3 is 15 residues. V trimming: 2 bases; J trimming: 5 bases; junction bases outside the gene matches: 7.

The chain uses TRBV14 and TRBJ2-2; D uncertain. V lost 2 bases, J lost 7 bases, and 11 bases lay in between. CDR3 length: 14 amino acids. Per germline, CDR1 SGHDN and CDR2 FVKESK. CDR3 sequence: CASSQTVSHGELFF. The CDR3 coding sequence is TGTGCCAGCAGCCAAACGGTGTCGCACGGGGAGCTGTTTTTT.

This clonotype was seen a few times. The chain carries TRBV7-9 and TRBJ2-7; D not certain. This CDR3 spans 14 amino acids. V lost 6 bases and J 5 bases, leaving 17 bases between the germline ends. Germline V lookup: CDR1 SEHNR, CDR2 FQNEAQ (reference sequence). CDR3 in DNA: TGTGCCAGCAGGGCAACAGAAGTATCCCACGAGCAGTACTTC. This codes for CASRATEVSHEQYF.

This clonotype has only a few counts. This chain joins TRBV6-4 and TRBJ2-1; the match to TRBD1 covers 9 bases. CDR1 is MRHNA and CDR2 is SNTAGT in the germline V gene. V dropped 6 bases and J dropped 7; count of bases not matched to a gene: 10. The CDR3 sequence is 15 residues long. CDR3 residues: CASSTEGQGLNEQFF. DNA of the CDR3: TGTGCCAGCAGCACCGAGGGACAGGGACTGAATGAGCAGTTCTTC.

The J gene is TRBJ2-5, the V gene TRBV20-1; D might be TRBD2 (5 bases). The last part of the DNA fits TRBJ2-1 better; the J call may be wrong. The CDR3 length is 14 residues. Germline V CDR1 and CDR2: DFQATT, SNEGSKA (reference sequence). The CDR3 sequence is CSAIATSPQETQFF. DNA of the CDR3: TGCAGTGCTATAGCGACGTCCCCCCAAGAGACCCAGTTCTTC.